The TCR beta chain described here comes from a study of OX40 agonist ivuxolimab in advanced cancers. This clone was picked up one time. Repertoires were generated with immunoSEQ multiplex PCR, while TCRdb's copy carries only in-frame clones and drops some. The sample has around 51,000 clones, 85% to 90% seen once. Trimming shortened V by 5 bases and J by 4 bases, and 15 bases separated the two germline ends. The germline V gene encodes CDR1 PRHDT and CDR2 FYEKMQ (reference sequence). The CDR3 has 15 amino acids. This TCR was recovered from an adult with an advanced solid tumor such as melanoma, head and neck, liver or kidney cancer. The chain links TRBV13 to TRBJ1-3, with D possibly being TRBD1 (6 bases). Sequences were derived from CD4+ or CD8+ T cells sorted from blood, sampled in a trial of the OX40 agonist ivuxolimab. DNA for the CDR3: TGTGCCAGCAGCAACGCAGGGGCCTCCGGAAACACCATATATTTT. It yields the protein CASSNAGASGNTIYF.